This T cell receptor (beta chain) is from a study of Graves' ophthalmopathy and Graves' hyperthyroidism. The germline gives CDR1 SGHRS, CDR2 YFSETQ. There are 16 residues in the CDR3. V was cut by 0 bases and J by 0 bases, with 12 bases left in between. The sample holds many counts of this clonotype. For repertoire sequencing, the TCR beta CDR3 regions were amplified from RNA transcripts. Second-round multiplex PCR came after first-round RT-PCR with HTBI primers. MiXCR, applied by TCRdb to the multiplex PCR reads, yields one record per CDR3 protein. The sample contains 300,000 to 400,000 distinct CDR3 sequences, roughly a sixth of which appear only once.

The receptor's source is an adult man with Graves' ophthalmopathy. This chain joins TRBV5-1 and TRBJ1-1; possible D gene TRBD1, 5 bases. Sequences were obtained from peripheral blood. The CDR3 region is CASSLAAGSVNTEAFF. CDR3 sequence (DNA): TGCGCCAGCAGCTTGGCCGCAGGGTCAGTGAACACTGAAGCTTTCTTT.